The TCR beta chain under discussion was sequenced for a study of cytomegalovirus exposure and HLA in healthy donors. Study-level points and caveats: TCR beta sequences numbering roughly 18,000 were associated with HLA alleles at 0.05 false discovery rate in a later analysis.

Germline V gene data show CDR1 as ENHRY and CDR2 as SYGVKD. The germline V and J ends were trimmed by 6 bases and 8 bases, with 16 bases remaining between them. The CDR3 is 13 residues long. A note on this clone: Its antigen is not known.

PCR was performed using 60 Vbeta and 13 Jbeta primers. The method was immunoSEQ multiplex PCR; TCRdb's version includes in-frame clones alone and lacks a portion of them. The table lists some 110,000 clones, around 73% of them singletons. What was sequenced was PBMCs. The chain couples TRBV10-3 to TRBJ1-2, with a tentative D call TRBD1 (5 bases). This clonotype was obtained from a man aged 30 to 39 in good health and CMV-seronegative. The CDR3: CAIRPIGATGYTF. Written as DNA, the CDR3 is TGTGCCATCAGGCCCATTGGGGCGACAGGCTACACCTTC.